This T cell receptor (beta chain) was identified in a study of T cell repertoires in cytomegalovirus infection. Study as a whole: Selected CMV epitopes included recently identified HLA-C-restricted ones as well as well-studied HLA-B-restricted ones. CMV infection together with matching HLA type was indicated by public TCR beta signatures.

This clonotype occurred many times. The antigen is undetermined. Findings of the study overall: Adding up the frequency of public TCR beta families identified people who carried CMV plus the relevant HLA. The study found HLA-C-restricted CMV-specific TCR beta clonotypes dominating the ex vivo response.

TCRdb re-derived calls from the reads in MiXCR, one entry per CDR3 protein. Among 640,000 or so distinct CDR3 sequences listed, roughly 33% were seen once. The sequences come from cultured PBMCs, collected from culture after CMV antigen stimulation. This receptor was obtained from a human donor in good health (CMV status not recorded). Some clones in this sample may be carry-over from other donors' samples.

The CDR3 region is CASSLIRPLLSLKKAGLNIQYF. CDR3 nucleotide sequence: TGTGCCAGCAGCTTGATACGGCCCCTTTTGAGCCTTAAGAAAGCGGGTCTAAACATTCAGTACTTC. The J gene is TRBJ2-4, the V gene TRBV7-2; D possibly corresponds to TRBD2 (6 bases). The CDR3 covers 22 residues. The ends were cut back, 3 bases at V and 6 bases at J, with 36 bases in the middle. CDR1 and CDR2 (germline): SGHTA, FQGNSA.